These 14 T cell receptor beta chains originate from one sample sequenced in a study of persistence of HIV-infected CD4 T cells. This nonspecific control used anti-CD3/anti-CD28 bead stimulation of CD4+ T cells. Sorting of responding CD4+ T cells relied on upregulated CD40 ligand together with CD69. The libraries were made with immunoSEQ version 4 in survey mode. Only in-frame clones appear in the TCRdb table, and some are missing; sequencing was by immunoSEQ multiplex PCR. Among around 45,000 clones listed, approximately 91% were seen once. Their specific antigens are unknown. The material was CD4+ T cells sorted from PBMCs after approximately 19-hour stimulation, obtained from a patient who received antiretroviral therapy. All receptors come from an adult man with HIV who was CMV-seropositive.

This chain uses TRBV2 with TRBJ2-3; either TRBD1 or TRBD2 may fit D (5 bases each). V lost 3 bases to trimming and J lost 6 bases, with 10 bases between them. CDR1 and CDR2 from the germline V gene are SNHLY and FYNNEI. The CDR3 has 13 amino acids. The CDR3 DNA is TGTGCCAGCAGTGACTCGGGGCGCGATACGCAGTATTTT. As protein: CASSDSGRDTQYF.

CDR3 DNA sequence: TGTGCCTGGAGTGTTAGTAGCAATCAGCCCCAGCATTTT. Protein product: CAWSVSSNQPQHF. The chain carries TRBV30 and TRBJ1-5, with D unresolved. The CDR3 is made up of 13 amino acids. Trimming left V 0 bases short and J 0 bases short, with 3 bases between. Looked up from germline, CDR1 is GTSNPN and CDR2 is SVGIG (reference sequence).

This CDR3 reads CASSEESGTSGARAKNIQYF. CDR3 nucleotide sequence: TGTGCCAGCAGTGAAGAATCCGGGACTAGCGGGGCTAGAGCCAAAAACATTCAGTACTTC. This chain uses TRBV6-1 with TRBJ2-4; 13 bases align to TRBD2. The CDR3 contains 20 residues. Germline V gene data show CDR1 as MNHNS and CDR2 as SASEGT. After removal of 1 base from V and 0 bases from J, the junction contained 9 bases not matched to a gene.

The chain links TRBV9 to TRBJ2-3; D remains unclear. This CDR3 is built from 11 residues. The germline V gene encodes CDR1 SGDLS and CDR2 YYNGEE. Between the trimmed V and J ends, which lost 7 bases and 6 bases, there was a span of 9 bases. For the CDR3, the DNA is TGTGCCAGCGGGGATGGGGATACGCAGTATTTT. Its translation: CASGDGDTQYF.

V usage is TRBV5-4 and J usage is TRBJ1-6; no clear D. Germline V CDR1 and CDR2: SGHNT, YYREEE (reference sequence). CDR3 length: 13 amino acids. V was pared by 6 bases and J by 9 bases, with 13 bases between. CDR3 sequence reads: CASKAEEFSPLHF. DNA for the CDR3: TGTGCCAGCAAGGCTGAGGAATTTTCACCCCTCCACTTT.

The CDR3 loop is CASSLLPSMAPNTEAFF. In DNA form, the CDR3 reads TGTGCCAGCAGCTTACTCCCTTCCATGGCCCCGAACACTGAAGCTTTCTTT. The genes are TRBV7-2 and TRBJ1-1, with D hard to call. The germline V gene has CDR1 SGHTA and CDR2 FQGNSA. The CDR3 has 17 residues. Trimming pared 2 bases from V and 1 base from J, leaving 17 bases between.

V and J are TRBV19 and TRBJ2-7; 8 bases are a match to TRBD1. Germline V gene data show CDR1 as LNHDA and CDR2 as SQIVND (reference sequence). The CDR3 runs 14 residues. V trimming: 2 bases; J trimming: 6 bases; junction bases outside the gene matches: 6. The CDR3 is CASSIQGASTEQYF. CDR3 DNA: TGTGCCAGTAGTATACAGGGGGCAAGTACCGAGCAGTACTTC.

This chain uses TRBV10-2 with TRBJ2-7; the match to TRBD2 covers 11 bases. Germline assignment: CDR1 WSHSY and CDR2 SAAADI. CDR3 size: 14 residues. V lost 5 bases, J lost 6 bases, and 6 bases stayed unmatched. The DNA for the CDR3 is TGCGCCAGCAGTCATAGCGGGGGGGCCGCCGAGCAGTACTTC. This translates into CASSHSGGAAEQYF.

CDR3 sequence reads: CASSPRTTSGNTIYF. The CDR3 DNA is TGTGCCAGCAGCCCTAGGACTACCTCTGGAAACACCATATATTTT. The J gene is TRBJ1-3, the V gene TRBV9; D gene unclear. The CDR3 length is 15 residues. V was pared by 4 bases and J by 0 bases, with 11 bases between. The germline CDR1 and CDR2 sequences are SGDLS and YYNGEE.

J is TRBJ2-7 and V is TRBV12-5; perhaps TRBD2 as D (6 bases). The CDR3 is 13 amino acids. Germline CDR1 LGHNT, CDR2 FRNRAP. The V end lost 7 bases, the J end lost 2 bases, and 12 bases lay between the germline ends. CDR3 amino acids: CASAHGGPYEQYF. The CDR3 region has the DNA TGTGCTAGTGCTCACGGGGGACCCTACGAGCAGTACTTC. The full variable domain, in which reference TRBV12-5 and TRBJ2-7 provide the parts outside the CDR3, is DARVTQTPRHKVTEMGQEVTMRCQPILGHNTVFWYRQTMMQGLELLAYFRNRAPLDDSGMPKDRFSAEMPDATLATLKIQPSEPRDSAVYFCASAHGGPYEQYFGPGTRLTVT.

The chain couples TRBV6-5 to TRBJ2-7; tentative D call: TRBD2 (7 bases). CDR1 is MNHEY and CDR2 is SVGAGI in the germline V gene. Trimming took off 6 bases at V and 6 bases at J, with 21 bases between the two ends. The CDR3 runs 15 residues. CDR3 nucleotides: TGTGCCAGCAGCCCAAGGGGGACGGGGGGCTCCGAGCAGTACTTC. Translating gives CASSPRGTGGSEQYF.

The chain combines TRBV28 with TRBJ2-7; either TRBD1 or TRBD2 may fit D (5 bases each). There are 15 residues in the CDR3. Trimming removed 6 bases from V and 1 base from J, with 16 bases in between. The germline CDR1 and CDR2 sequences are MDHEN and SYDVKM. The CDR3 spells CASRNEGQGSYEQYF. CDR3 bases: TGTGCCAGCAGGAATGAGGGGCAGGGATCCTACGAGCAGTACTTC. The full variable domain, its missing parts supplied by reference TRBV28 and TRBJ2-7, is DVKVTQSSRYLVKRTGEKVFLECVQDMDHENMFWYRQDPGLGLRLIYFSYDVKMKEKGDIPEGYSVSREKKERFSLILESASTNQTSMYLCASRNEGQGSYEQYFGPGTRLTVT.

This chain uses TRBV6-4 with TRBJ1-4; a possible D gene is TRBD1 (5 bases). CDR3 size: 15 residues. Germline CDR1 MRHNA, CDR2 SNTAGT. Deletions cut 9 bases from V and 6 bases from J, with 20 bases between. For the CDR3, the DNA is TGTGCCAGTTGTGGCCAGGGAGGATTGGATGAAAAACTGTTTTTT. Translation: CASCGQGGLDEKLFF.

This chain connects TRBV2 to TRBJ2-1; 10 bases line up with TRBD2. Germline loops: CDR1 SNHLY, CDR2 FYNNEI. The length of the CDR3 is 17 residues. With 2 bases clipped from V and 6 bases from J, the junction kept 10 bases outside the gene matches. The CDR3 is CASSESGGGTLSNEQFF. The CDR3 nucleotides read TGTGCCAGCAGTGAAAGCGGGGGGGGTACGTTATCCAATGAGCAGTTCTTC. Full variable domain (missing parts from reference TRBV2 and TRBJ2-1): EPEVTQTPSHQVTQMGQEVILRCVPISNHLYFYWYRQILGQKVEFLVSFYNNEISEKSEIFDDQFSVERPDGSNFTLKIRSTKLEDSAMYFCASSESGGGTLSNEQFFGPGTRLTVL.